A selection of T cell receptor beta chains follows, all from one sample in a study of blood T cell repertoires in COVID-19. Sequenced by immunoSEQ multiplex PCR; TCRdb stores in-frame clones only, minus some. The profile shows some 70,000 clones, 70% to 85% of them singletons. The sample taken for sequencing was peripheral blood. Source of these receptors: a woman in her sixties or seventies with acute or convalescent COVID-19. The CDR3 runs from the conserved cysteine through the conserved F or W. D genes are given only for firm matches. Only some rows state a clone size, as once, few, many or a class for expanded clones.

V: TRBV5-1
D: -
size: -
J: TRBJ2-2
CDR3: CASSPLTMGTGELFF
DNA: TGCGCCAGCAGCCCGCTGACAATGGGCACCGGGGAGCTGTTTTTT

V: TRBV3-1/TRBV3-2
D: TRBD2
size: -
J: TRBJ2-1
CDR3: CASGRLAGVNEQFF
DNA: TGTGCCAGCGGGAGACTAGCGGGCGTAAATGAGCAGTTCTTC

V: TRBV27
D: -
size: -
J: TRBJ1-6
CDR3: CASSLMRYNSPLHF
DNA: TGTGCCAGCAGTTTAATGAGGTATAATTCACCCCTCCACTTT

V: TRBV6-1
D: -
size: -
J: TRBJ2-5
CDR3: CASSEVYSGAKETQYF
DNA: TGTGCCAGCAGTGAAGTATACAGCGGAGCTAAGGAGACCCAGTACTTC

V: TRBV30
D: -
size: -
J: TRBJ1-6
CDR3: CAWSPLVRKLYNSPLHF
DNA: TGTGCCTGGAGTCCCCTCGTCAGGAAATTGTATAATTCACCCCTCCACTTT

V: TRBV4-1
D: TRBD1
size: -
J: TRBJ1-1
CDR3: CASRQQGGRTEAFF
DNA: TGCGCCAGCAGGCAGCAGGGGGGTCGGACTGAAGCTTTCTTT

V: TRBV29-1
D: TRBD1
size: -
J: TRBJ1-6
CDR3: CRAGGQGTNHSPLHF
DNA: TGCAGGGCGGGAGGACAGGGGACGAATCATTCACCCCTCCACTTT

V: TRBV5-4
D: -
size: once
J: TRBJ2-7
CDR3: CASSLAPGDDEQCF
DNA: TGTGCCAGCAGCTTGGCCCCGGGAGACGACGAGCAGTGCTTC

V: TRBV27
D: TRBD1
size: -
J: TRBJ2-1
CDR3: CASSSGQGARWGGSYNEQFF
DNA: TGTGCCAGCAGTTCGGGACAGGGCGCGCGATGGGGTGGTTCCTACAATGAGCAGTTCTTC

V: TRBV2
D: TRBD1
size: -
J: TRBJ1-2
CDR3: CASSVRTGGSSGYTF
DNA: TGTGCCAGCAGTGTAAGGACAGGGGGAAGCAGTGGCTACACCTTC

V: TRBV19
D: TRBD1
size: once
J: TRBJ1-2
CDR3: CASTLTGVGYGYTF
DNA: TGTGCCAGTACCCTAACAGGGGTAGGCTATGGCTACACCTTC

V: TRBV6-5
D: TRBD1
size: -
J: TRBJ1-2
CDR3: CASSRTGGNYGYTF
DNA: TGTGCCAGCAGTCGGACAGGCGGAAACTATGGCTACACCTTC

V: TRBV6-4
D: TRBD2
size: -
J: TRBJ2-1
CDR3: CASRASGNNEQFF
DNA: TGTGCCAGCAGGGCTAGCGGTAACAATGAGCAGTTCTTC

V: TRBV9
D: TRBD1
size: few
J: TRBJ1-4
CDR3: CASSVGGQGGEKLFF
DNA: TGTGCCAGCAGCGTTGGAGGACAGGGAGGAGAAAAACTGTTTTTT

V: TRBV7-9
D: -
size: -
J: TRBJ2-7
CDR3: CASSPGGTTSYEQYF
DNA: TGTGCCAGCAGCCCCGGTGGGACAACTTCCTACGAGCAGTACTTC

V: TRBV7-2
D: -
size: -
J: TRBJ1-2
CDR3: CASSFSGAGSEHYGYTF
DNA: TGTGCCAGCAGCTTTTCAGGTGCGGGTTCGGAACACTATGGCTACACCTTC

V: TRBV4-1
D: -
size: -
J: TRBJ2-5
CDR3: CASSQSFPGEGTETQYF
DNA: TGCGCCAGCAGCCAGAGTTTCCCGGGAGAGGGGACCGAGACCCAGTACTTC

V: TRBV3-1/TRBV3-2
D: TRBD1
size: -
J: TRBJ1-1
CDR3: CASSHRDRGGTAFF
DNA: TGTGCCAGCAGCCACCGGGACAGGGGAGGGACGGCTTTCTTT

V: TRBV20-1
D: -
size: -
J: TRBJ1-1
CDR3: CSASFGTNTEAFF
DNA: TGCAGTGCTAGTTTCGGTACGAACACTGAAGCTTTCTTT

V: TRBV10-3
D: -
size: -
J: TRBJ2-3
CDR3: CAISTSGGHGDTQYF
DNA: TGTGCCATCAGTACCAGCGGTGGGCATGGGGATACGCAGTATTTT

V: TRBV2
D: -
size: once
J: TRBJ1-6
CDR3: CASRGLYNSALHF
DNA: TGTGCCAGCCGTGGACTCTATAATTCAGCCCTCCACTTT

V: TRBV14
D: -
size: -
J: TRBJ1-2
CDR3: CASSQYRERGYTF
DNA: TGTGCCAGCAGCCAATACAGGGAGAGGGGCTACACCTTC

V: TRBV6-5
D: TRBD1
size: -
J: TRBJ1-2
CDR3: CASSSGTGWGNGYTF
DNA: TGTGCCAGCAGCTCCGGGACAGGGTGGGGAAATGGCTACACCTTC

V: TRBV19
D: TRBD2
size: -
J: TRBJ2-1
CDR3: CASRGGTSGSSLLSYNEQFF
DNA: TGTGCCAGTAGAGGAGGAACTAGCGGGAGTTCCCTTCTTTCCTACAATGAGCAGTTCTTC

V: TRBV25-1
D: -
size: -
J: TRBJ1-6
CDR3: CASSEQGNSPLHF
DNA: TGTGCCAGCAGTGAGCAGGGAAATTCACCCCTCCACTTT

V: TRBV7-8
D: -
size: few
J: TRBJ2-1
CDR3: CASSFGYRRKPYNEQFF
DNA: TGTGCCAGCAGCTTCGGCTATAGGCGGAAGCCGTACAATGAGCAGTTCTTC

V: TRBV28
D: TRBD2
size: -
J: TRBJ2-1
CDR3: CASSPPAGEYNEQFF
DNA: TGTGCCAGCAGCCCCCCAGCGGGGGAATACAATGAGCAGTTCTTC

V: TRBV11-2
D: TRBD1
size: -
J: TRBJ2-2
CDR3: CASSSRDSRGGELFF
DNA: TGTGCCAGCAGCTCACGGGACAGCAGAGGCGGGGAGCTGTTTTTT

V: TRBV6-5
D: TRBD1
size: -
J: TRBJ1-2
CDR3: CASSYTWDRGIYGYTF
DNA: TGTGCCAGCAGTTACACCTGGGACAGGGGGATCTATGGCTACACCTTC

V: TRBV4-1
D: TRBD1
size: -
J: TRBJ1-2
CDR3: CASSLLPGQANYGYTF
DNA: TGCGCCAGCAGCCTGTTACCGGGACAGGCTAACTATGGCTACACCTTC

V: TRBV9
D: -
size: -
J: TRBJ1-3
CDR3: CASTGAFSGNTIYF
DNA: TGTGCCAGCACAGGGGCCTTCTCTGGAAACACCATATATTTT

V: TRBV5-4
D: TRBD1
size: -
J: TRBJ2-2
CDR3: CASSTSRQGVGTGELFF
DNA: TGTGCCAGCAGCACCAGTCGACAGGGAGTGGGGACCGGGGAGCTGTTTTTT

V: TRBV18
D: -
size: once
J: TRBJ1-1
CDR3: CASSPQVSGGSTEAFF
DNA: TGTGCCAGCTCACCACAGGTTTCTGGGGGCAGTACTGAAGCTTTCTTT

V: TRBV2
D: TRBD1
size: -
J: TRBJ2-7
CDR3: CASSSTGQGSEQYF
DNA: TGTGCCAGCAGTTCTACGGGACAGGGCTCCGAGCAGTACTTC

V: TRBV6-5
D: TRBD2
size: -
J: TRBJ2-1
CDR3: CASMRTSGNNEQFF
DNA: TGTGCCAGCATGCGGACTAGCGGGAATAATGAGCAGTTCTTC

V: TRBV6-6
D: -
size: few
J: TRBJ2-5
CDR3: CASSYQPAGLSETQYF
DNA: TGTGCCAGCAGTTACCAGCCAGCGGGCCTTTCGGAGACCCAGTACTTC

V: TRBV28
D: -
size: -
J: TRBJ1-5
CDR3: CASSFAPKPQHF
DNA: TGTGCCAGCAGTTTTGCGCCAAAACCCCAGCATTTT

V: TRBV19
D: TRBD1
size: once
J: TRBJ1-2
CDR3: CATKGDRFNYGYTF
DNA: TGTGCCACTAAAGGGGACAGGTTCAACTATGGCTACACCTTC

V: TRBV27
D: TRBD2
size: -
J: TRBJ2-4
CDR3: CASSLGGDGIQYF
DNA: TGTGCCAGCAGTTTAGGGGGGGATGGGATTCAGTACTTC